This T cell receptor (beta chain) was identified during a study of T cell responses to AZD1222 COVID-19 vaccine. Study in general: Pooled together were second doses at about 4 or about 12 weeks.

Here immunoSEQ multiplex PCR was the method, and the copy in TCRdb shows in-frame clones only, minus some. Of 100,000 or so clones listed, roughly 88% are singletons. Overall study findings and caveats: Repertoires were obtained only post-peak T cell response. Spike was spanned by vaccine-associated CD4 TCRs, with dominance at 160-218 and 743-854.

A single count supports this clone. Its antigen remains unknown. Germline CDR1 and CDR2: SGHRS and YFSETQ. Trimming left V 0 bases short and J 0 bases short, with 13 bases between. This CDR3 comprises 17 residues. The material sequenced was peripheral blood, taken on day 0 of AZD1222 vaccination. The TCR originated in an adult in good health. V gene TRBV5-1 combines with J gene TRBJ2-1; tentative D call: TRBD2 (6 bases). DNA of the CDR3: TGCGCCAGCAGCTTGGGGGGCGGGGAAAGCTCCTACAATGAGCAGTTCTTC. Its translation: CASSLGGGESSYNEQFF.